This paragraph covers one T cell receptor beta chain sequence. Its antigen is unknown. The germline V gene has CDR1 ENHRY and CDR2 SYGVKD. There are 16 residues in the CDR3. V lost 4 bases and J lost 7; bases outside the gene matches: 11. This entry is derived from a study of cytomegalovirus exposure and HLA in healthy donors. The study, taken as a whole, reports: Most subjects had HLA-A and HLA-B alleles reportedly predicted accurately by TCR beta sequences.

Vbeta (60) and Jbeta (13) primers were used in the PCR. The method was immunoSEQ multiplex PCR; TCRdb's version includes in-frame clones alone and lacks a portion of them. The sample has about 130,000 clones; about 76% are singletons. The chain joins TRBV10-3 to TRBJ2-1; 9 bases agree with TRBD1. The origin of this receptor is a man aged 35 to 55 in good health and CMV-seropositive. What was sequenced was PBMCs. Here the CDR3 DNA reads TGTGCCATCAGTGTTATTCGGGACAGGGCTATTAATGAGCAGTTCTTC. This gives the protein CAISVIRDRAINEQFF.